The clone carrying this T cell receptor (beta chain) has a count of ten or more. These data belong to a study of T-cell reconstitution after alpha-beta-depleted transplantation in children. Using unique molecular identifiers, the investigators prepared the TCRbeta library. One entry per CDR3 protein results from TCRdb running MiXCR on the PCR reads. The sample contains 200,000 to 250,000 distinct CDR3 sequences, 9.7% of which appear only once. Germline V gives CDR1 MNHNS, CDR2 SASEGT. Trimming left V 3 bases short and J 6 bases short, with 11 bases between. The CDR3 totals 13 residues. This TCR derives from a human donor who donated a stem cell graft to a child with SCID. This specimen consisted of PBMCs from the stem cell graft donor, obtained from the stem cell graft. The chain employs TRBV6-1 and TRBJ1-2; no reliable D call. The CDR3 bases are TGTGCCAGCAGTGACGCCAGGATCCATGGCTACACCTTC. It specifies CASSDARIHGYTF.